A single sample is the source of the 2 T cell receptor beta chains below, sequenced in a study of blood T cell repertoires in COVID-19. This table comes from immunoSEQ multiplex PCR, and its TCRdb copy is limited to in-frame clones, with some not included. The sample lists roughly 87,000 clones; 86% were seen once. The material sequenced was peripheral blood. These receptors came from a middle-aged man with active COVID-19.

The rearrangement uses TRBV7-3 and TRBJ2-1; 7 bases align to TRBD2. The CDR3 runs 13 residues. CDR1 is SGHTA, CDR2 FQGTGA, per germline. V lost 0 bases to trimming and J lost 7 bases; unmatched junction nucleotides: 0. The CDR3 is CASSLTGGNEQFF. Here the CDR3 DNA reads TGTGCCAGCAGCTTAACGGGGGGGAATGAGCAGTTCTTC.

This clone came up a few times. The CDR3 bases are TGTGCCAGCAGTAACAGGAGGGATAATTCACCCCTCCACTTT. Encoded protein: CASSNRRDNSPLHF. The chain links TRBV9 to TRBJ1-6; TRBD1 is a possible D gene (5 bases). Germline values: CDR1 SGDLS, CDR2 YYNGEE. This CDR3 has 14 residues. With 5 bases removed from V and 5 bases from J, the gap between germline ends came to 11 bases. Based on the CDR3 plus reference TRBV9 and TRBJ1-6, the full variable domain is DSGVTQTPKHLITATGQRVTLRCSPRSGDLSVYWYQQSLDQGLQFLIQYYNGEERAKGNILERFSAQQFPDLHSELNLSSLELGDSALYFCASSNRRDNSPLHFGNGTRLTVT.